Below are 29 T cell receptor beta chains sequenced from a single sample in a study of metastatic and nonmetastatic thyroid tumors. Patients had received no treatment of any kind before thyroid surgery. TCRdb re-called the PCR reads through MiXCR. The data hold 49,000 or so clones, with approximately 26% observed a single time. The sequenced sample consisted of blood. The origin of the receptors is a male donor with papillary thyroid cancer or a benign thyroid nodule (not recorded which). Some clones in this sample may be carry-over from other donors' samples.

This clone was observed a handful of times. The chain has TRBV24-1 and TRBJ2-1; the match to TRBD2 covers 9 bases. Germline loops: CDR1 KGHDR, CDR2 SFDVKD. V lost 6 bases and J lost 8; bases outside the gene matches: 7. The CDR3 has 14 residues. The DNA for the CDR3 is TGTGCCACCAGTTTGACTAGCGGTTTTGATGAGCAGTTCTTC. Protein: CATSLTSGFDEQFF.

The gene calls are TRBV11-2 and TRBJ2-1; the D gene is possibly TRBD1 (6 bases). The ends were cut back, 3 bases at V and 8 bases at J, with 17 bases in the middle. From germline, CDR1 is SGHAT and CDR2 FQNNGV. This CDR3 is built from 15 residues. CDR3 sequence (DNA): TGTGCCAGCAGCTTGGGGCACCGGGACATCTATGAGCAGTTCTTC. Its translation: CASSLGHRDIYEQFF. Variable domain in full (rest from reference TRBV11-2 and TRBJ2-1): EAGVAQSPRYKIIEKRQSVAFWCNPISGHATLYWYQQILGQGPKLLIQFQNNGVVDDSQLPKDRFSAERLKGVDSTLKIQPAKLEDSAVYLCASSLGHRDIYEQFFGPGTRLTVL.

This clone was found many times. The genes are TRBV11-2 and TRBJ2-7; 12 bases are shared with TRBD2. J gave up 3 bases and V 5 bases, and 5 bases lay outside the gene matches. The CDR3 runs 15 residues. The germline gives CDR1 SGHAT, CDR2 FQNNGV. DNA for the CDR3: TGTGCCAGCAGCGCGACTAGCGGGAGCTACTACGAGCAGTACTTC. This gives the protein CASSATSGSYYEQYF.

This clone was observed at least ten times. The V and J genes are TRBV6-1 and TRBJ2-5; tentative D call: TRBD1 (6 bases). Trimming left V 5 bases short and J 8 bases short, with 15 bases between. The CDR3 has 13 amino acids. Germline CDR1 and CDR2: MNHNS and SASEGT. CDR3 in amino acids: CASSFGQLDTQYF. DNA of the CDR3: TGTGCCAGCAGTTTTGGACAGCTAGACACCCAGTACTTC.

The CDR3 DNA follows: TGTGCCAGCAGCTTCCTAGCGGGCACAGATACGCAGTATTTT. This gives the protein CASSFLAGTDTQYF. The V call is TRBV5-8, the J call TRBJ2-3; the match to TRBD2 covers 7 bases. This CDR3 contains 14 residues. CDR1 SGHTS and CDR2 YDEGEE come from the germline V gene. Trimming took 2 bases from V and 1 from J; bases not matched to a gene: 1.

This clone was found many times. The CDR3 here is CSARRSGQGLGGTF. Here the CDR3 DNA reads TGCAGTGCTAGGCGTAGCGGACAGGGCCTTGGGGGCACCTTC. The V and J genes are TRBV20-1 and TRBJ1-2, with 8 nucleotides matching TRBD1. V lost 3 bases, J lost 13 bases, and 16 bases stayed unmatched. Germline V gene data show CDR1 as DFQATT and CDR2 as SNEGSKA (reference sequence). CDR3 length equals 14 residues.

In its sample, this clone was seen a few times. V usage is TRBV24-1 and J usage is TRBJ2-1, with D uncertain. The germline gives CDR1 KGHDR, CDR2 SFDVKD. Between the trimmed V and J ends, which lost 4 bases and 5 bases, there was a span of 8 bases. The CDR3 covers 13 residues. The chain's CDR3 is CATSDPLNNEQFF. Here the CDR3 DNA reads TGTGCCACCAGTGACCCCCTGAACAATGAGCAGTTCTTC.

This clone appeared a few times. The V and J genes are TRBV28 and TRBJ1-1, with 7 positions matching TRBD1. V was clipped by 6 bases and J by 5 bases; unmatched bases: 9. Germline V CDR1 and CDR2: MDHEN, SYDVKM. The CDR3 spans 14 residues. The CDR3 sequence: CASRQTGVSTEAFF. The CDR3 DNA reads as TGTGCCAGCAGACAAACAGGGGTTTCGACTGAAGCTTTCTTT. The full variable domain, its missing parts supplied by reference TRBV28 and TRBJ1-1, is DVKVTQSSRYLVKRTGEKVFLECVQDMDHENMFWYRQDPGLGLRLIYFSYDVKMKEKGDIPEGYSVSREKKERFSLILESASTNQTSMYLCASRQTGVSTEAFFGQGTRLTVV.

The chain combines TRBV30 with TRBJ2-3, with D unresolved. This CDR3 spans 13 amino acids. Germline assignment: CDR1 GTSNPN and CDR2 SVGIG (reference sequence). Trimming took off 4 bases at V and 5 bases at J, with 13 bases between the two ends. CDR3 nucleotide sequence: TGTGCCTGGACGCTCATAAGCCTAGATACGCAGTATTTT. The encoded protein is CAWTLISLDTQYF.

Details on this clone: At one boundary the junction diverges from the germline segment, which might be a read error. The chain has TRBV27 and TRBJ1-2; TRBD1 is a possible D gene (6 bases). CDR3 size: 14 residues. CDR1 is MNHEY, CDR2 SMNVEV, per germline (reference sequence). Written as DNA, the CDR3 is TGTTCCAGCAGCCCGCGGACAGTGGTGGAGGGCTACACCTTC. Protein: CSSSPRTVVEGYTF.

This clone was seen many times. The chain combines TRBV7-2 with TRBJ2-7; 7 bases agree with TRBD2. V was clipped by 5 bases and J by 2 bases; unmatched bases: 6. There are 14 residues in the CDR3. From germline, CDR1 is SGHTA and CDR2 FQGNSA. CDR3 sequence reads: CASSTASGAYEQYF. CDR3 DNA: TGTGCCAGCAGCACGGCTAGCGGAGCCTACGAGCAGTACTTC.

This clone was detected ten times or more. The CDR3 region has the DNA TGTGCCAGCTCGGAGGAGGGACGGAACACTGAAGCTTTCTTT. Translation gives CASSEEGRNTEAFF. This chain uses TRBV7-9 with TRBJ1-1, with D possibly being TRBD1 (5 bases). V was cut by 8 bases and J by 1 base, with 14 bases left in between. The CDR3 sequence is 14 residues long. Germline loops: CDR1 SEHNR, CDR2 FQNEAQ (reference sequence). Combining the CDR3 with reference TRBV7-9 and TRBJ1-1 gives the whole variable domain DTGVSQNPRHKITKRGQNVTFRCDPISEHNRLYWYRQTLGQGPEFLTYFQNEAQLEKSRLLSDRFSAERPKGSFSTLEIQRTEQGDSAMYLCASSEEGRNTEAFFGQGTRLTVV.

At least ten counts were recorded for this clone. V usage is TRBV28 and J usage is TRBJ2-3, with TRBD1 matching 7 bases. There are 14 residues in the CDR3. CDR1 and CDR2 from the germline V gene are MDHEN and SYDVKM. V lost 5 bases to trimming and J lost 3 bases; unmatched junction nucleotides: 5. CDR3 amino acids: CASSQQGRTDTQYF. The CDR3 bases are TGTGCCAGCAGTCAACAGGGGAGAACAGATACGCAGTATTTT. The full variable domain, in which reference TRBV28 and TRBJ2-3 provide the parts outside the CDR3, is DVKVTQSSRYLVKRTGEKVFLECVQDMDHENMFWYRQDPGLGLRLIYFSYDVKMKEKGDIPEGYSVSREKKERFSLILESASTNQTSMYLCASSQQGRTDTQYFGPGTRLTVL.

On this clone: An end of the junction differs from the germline gene, which may be a read error. The chain carries TRBV20-1 and TRBJ1-5; D not certain. This CDR3 is built from 14 residues. Per germline, CDR1 DFQATT and CDR2 SNEGSKA (reference sequence). CDR3 amino acids: CSAREGGSNHPQHF. The CDR3 nucleotides are TGCAGTGCTAGGGAGGGAGGTAGCAATCATCCCCAGCATTTT.

As concerns this clone: This may be a read error, as it is one base from a much larger clone. J is TRBJ2-7 and V is TRBV11-3; tentative D call: TRBD2 (6 bases). Trimming removed 5 bases at V and 6 bases at J, with 17 bases between. This CDR3 spans 14 amino acids. Germline CDR1 SGHNT, CDR2 YENEEA. The CDR3 nucleotides read TGTGCCAGCAGCCGACTATCGGGAGAGAGCGAGCAGTACTTC. Translation gives CASSRLSGESEQYF.

This clone has at least ten counts. V and J are TRBV5-1 and TRBJ2-1; the match to TRBD2 covers 8 bases. Germline CDR1 reads SGHRS; CDR2 reads YFSETQ. Trimming removed 5 bases from V and 1 base from J; junction bases left unmatched: 5. This CDR3 contains 15 residues. The CDR3 protein is CASSPAGASYNEQFF. The CDR3 DNA reads as TGCGCCAGCAGTCCAGCGGGAGCGTCCTACAATGAGCAGTTCTTC.

The gene calls are TRBV20-1 and TRBJ2-7; TRBD2 agrees at 14 bases. Unmatched junction bases numbered 7, after V lost 5 bases and J lost 7 bases. The CDR3 covers 14 residues. Germline CDR1 DFQATT, CDR2 SNEGSKA (reference sequence). This chain's CDR3 is CSAPGTSGRGEQYF. CDR3 nucleotide sequence: TGCAGTGCTCCCGGGACTAGCGGGAGAGGTGAGCAGTACTTC.

This clone was counted a few times. The CDR3 carries no conserved terminal phenylalanine or tryptophan, so it likely arises from a read error. The rearrangement links TRBV6-1 to TRBJ1-2; the D gene is possibly TRBD1 (5 bases). This CDR3 region has 12 residues. V was shortened by 6 bases and J by 8 bases, with 13 bases between the two germline ends. The germline gives CDR1 MNHNS, CDR2 SASEGT. In DNA, the CDR3 is TGTGCCAGCAGGCGGGACCTCGGGGGCTACACCCTC. Its translation: CASRRDLGGYTL.

This clone was counted a few times. This chain links TRBV4-1 with TRBJ2-1; 10 bases are a match to TRBD1. Germline CDR1 is MGHRA and CDR2 is YSYEKL. After removal of 3 bases from V and 6 bases from J, the junction contained 11 bases not matched to a gene. The CDR3 has 17 residues. In nucleotides, the CDR3 is TGCGCCAGCAGCCAGGACGAGACAGGGGGCCGCCCCAATGAGCAGTTCTTC. It specifies CASSQDETGGRPNEQFF.

The chain employs TRBV15 and TRBJ2-2; D gene ambiguous. V lost 0 bases and J lost 5, with 10 bases in between. Per the germline V gene, CDR1 is LNHNV and CDR2 is YYDKDF (reference sequence). CDR3 length equals 15 residues. The CDR3 region is CATSREWQITGELFF. As DNA, the CDR3 is TGTGCCACCAGCAGAGAGTGGCAGATTACCGGGGAGCTGTTTTTT.

The gene calls are TRBV19 and TRBJ2-2, with D possibly TRBD2 on 6 matching bases. Germline V gene data show CDR1 as LNHDA and CDR2 as SQIVND (reference sequence). CDR3 length equals 15 residues. The germline V and J ends were trimmed by 7 bases and 6 bases, with 18 bases remaining between them. CDR3: CASITEPLAAGELFF. The CDR3 DNA reads TGTGCCAGTATTACCGAGCCACTAGCTGCCGGGGAGCTGTTTTTT.

V gene TRBV11-2 combines with J gene TRBJ2-1; 9 positions match TRBD1. V trimming: 2 bases; J trimming: 5 bases; junction bases outside the gene matches: 7. CDR3 length: 16 residues. Germline CDR1 and CDR2: SGHAT and FQNNGV. CDR3 protein: CASSLQTGTGNNEQFF. The CDR3 region has the DNA TGTGCCAGCAGCTTACAAACCGGGACAGGGAACAATGAGCAGTTCTTC.

In this sample, this clone turned up a few times. V gene TRBV2 combines with J gene TRBJ2-7; D perhaps matches TRBD2 (5 bases). The CDR3 contains 13 residues. CDR1 and CDR2 from the germline V gene are SNHLY and FYNNEI. V lost 6 bases, J lost 7 bases, and 16 bases lay in between. In DNA form, the CDR3 reads TGTGCCAGCAGCACTCCGTCCCGGGAAGAGCAGTACTTC. Its protein product is CASSTPSREEQYF.

This clone was observed a few times. The V gene is TRBV25-1, the J gene TRBJ2-3, with 9 bases fitting TRBD2. V shed 3 bases, J shed 2 bases, and the junction held 6 bases outside the gene matches. CDR1 is MGHDK, CDR2 SYGVNS, per germline. The CDR3 extends over 16 amino acids. The chain's CDR3 is CASSEWIAGVTDTQYF. In DNA, the CDR3 is TGTGCCAGCAGTGAGTGGATAGCGGGAGTCACAGATACGCAGTATTTT.

This clone has at least ten counts. The chain is built from TRBV5-6 and TRBJ1-4, with D unresolved. The CDR3 has 14 residues. The germline V gene has CDR1 SGHDT and CDR2 YYEEEE. Between the trimmed V and J ends, which lost 4 bases and 8 bases, there was a span of 15 bases. In DNA, the CDR3 is TGTGCCAGCAGCCGGGAAAGGGTTCAGGAAAAACTGTTTTTT. Its protein is CASSRERVQEKLFF.

This clone has ten or more counts. The chain links TRBV18 to TRBJ1-5; D is ambiguous. V was pared by 5 bases and J by 2 bases, with 22 bases between. The CDR3 loop spans 18 amino acids. From germline, CDR1 is KGHSH and CDR2 LQKENI. The CDR3 DNA follows: TGTGCCAGCTCAACTTCCTCGGGCTCCCACCCGGGCAATCAGCCCCAGCATTTT. Translating it yields CASSTSSGSHPGNQPQHF.

This clone occurred many times. The chain has TRBV15 and TRBJ2-3; TRBD2 agrees at 12 bases. Germline V gene lookup returns CDR1 LNHNV and CDR2 YYDKDF (reference sequence). With V trimmed by 6 bases and J by 11 bases, 12 bases remained unmatched. The CDR3 extends over 15 amino acids. CDR3 coding DNA: TGTGCCACCAGGCTAACTAGCGGGAGGCCGGGAGGGCAGTATTTT. Translation gives CATRLTSGRPGGQYF. Full variable domain (rest looked up from reference TRBV15 and TRBJ2-3): DAMVIQNPRYQVTQFGKPVTLSCSQTLNHNVMYWYQQKSSQAPKLLFHYYDKDFNNEADTPDNFQSRRPNTSFCFLDIRSPGLGDTAMYLCATRLTSGRPGGQYFGPGTRLTVL.

The table lists this clone with many counts. This chain links TRBV9 with TRBJ1-6; no clear D gene. The V gene lost 4 bases and the J gene lost 10 bases, with 15 bases spanning the gap. CDR1 SGDLS and CDR2 YYNGEE come from the germline V gene. The CDR3 spans 14 residues. The CDR3 reads CASSPRQSGSPLHF. As DNA, the CDR3 is TGTGCCAGCAGCCCGCGACAATCGGGGTCACCCCTCCACTTT.

This clone was counted at least ten times. J is TRBJ2-1 and V is TRBV2; a possible D gene is TRBD2 (6 bases). This CDR3 is 15 amino acids long. Germline CDR1 reads SNHLY; CDR2 reads FYNNEI. The V end was cut by 7 bases, the J end by 0 bases, with 13 bases between. In DNA form, the CDR3 reads TGTGCCAGCAAAAAAGGGGACTTCTCCTACAATGAGCAGTTCTTC. It specifies CASKKGDFSYNEQFF.